This T cell receptor beta chain was sequenced in a study of T cells expressing NK-cell markers. Study-level information: All TCR beta repertoires analysed originated from sorted CD3+CD56+NKG2C+, CD3+CD56+NKG2C- and CD3+CD56-NKG2C+ T cells. Seven HCMV-seropositive donors and one seronegative donor made up the eight sequenced donors. Study findings and constraints: As a fraction of CD8+ T cells, dominant NKG2C+ clonotypes reached about 1.0-7.5% in six donors.

Concerning this clonotype itself: What it binds is not known.

UMIs accompanied the 5'RACE template switching by which TCR beta cDNA was made. TCRdb reprocessed the 5' RACE reads, with one entry per CDR3 protein and no DNA. The sample totals fewer than 400,000 distinct CDR3 sequences; its top ten clones hold roughly 5.2%. In germline, CDR1 is MNHEY, CDR2 SMNVEV (reference sequence). The CDR3 has 17 amino acids. This clonotype was sampled from a man aged 18-70 years in good health. The sample taken for sequencing was blood T cells: a sorted CD56 or NKG2C T cell subset, CD4+ or CD8+ T cells, or bulk PBMC T cells (not recorded which). The genes are TRBV27 and TRBJ2-7; TCRdb calls TRBD1, which cannot be checked without DNA. The CDR3 sequence is CASSPTGRHQGMREQYF.